This is a list of T cell receptor beta chains from one sample in a study of regulatory T cells in long-lasting Graves disease. TCRdb reanalysed the multiplex PCR reads using MiXCR and keeps one entry per CDR3 protein. The table records about 300,000 distinct CDR3 sequences, around 23% of them present only once. The starting material was peripheral blood mononuclear cells (PBMCs), obtained when the disease was refractory, from a patient treated with antithyroid drugs. All receptors come from a female donor with Graves disease. Each CDR3 is given with its conserved first and last residue.

TRBJ2-7,TRBV6-1,13,CAIRVGASYEQYF
TRBJ2-5,TRBV6-1,15,CASSRTSGRLETQYF
TRBJ2-3,TRBV12-3/TRBV12-4,16,CASSSGLAGYTDTQYF
TRBJ1-5,TRBV7-2,14,CASSLVRDNQPQHF
TRBJ1-2,TRBV19,13,CASSTDTYYGYTF
TRBJ1-5,TRBV6-5,17,CASSYSKGGAANQPQHF
TRBJ1-2,TRBV28,14,CASRPLGTAYGYTF
TRBJ2-1,TRBV20-1,17,CSARDRRTSGGYNEQFF
TRBJ1-1,TRBV5-5,16,CASRTMKRGMNTEAFF
TRBJ2-5,TRBV19,17,CASSIAWASGGQETQYF
TRBJ1-2,TRBV5-1,13,CASSLKESYGYTF
TRBJ2-7,TRBV15,15,CATSLKTGTNYEQYF
TRBJ1-1,TRBV12-3/TRBV12-4,14,CASSSHLIGTEAFF
TRBJ1-2,TRBV12-3/TRBV12-4,13,CASSLGQVYGYTF
TRBJ2-5,TRBV4-1,14,CASSQVGVGETQYF
TRBJ2-7,TRBV7-2,13,CASSQALFYEQYF
TRBJ1-1,TRBV2,12,CASNLFGGEAFF
TRBJ2-5,TRBV4-1,16,CASSQIFDRGLETQYF
TRBJ2-5,TRBV28,14,CASSLLAGLETQYF
TRBJ2-7,TRBV6-1,15,CASSTRDRASGEQYF
TRBJ2-2,TRBV5-4,12,CASSPVPGELFF
TRBJ1-1,TRBV4-3,17,CASSQGRTGGKGTEAFF
TRBJ1-6,TRBV7-2,16,CASSKRQGLYNSPLHF